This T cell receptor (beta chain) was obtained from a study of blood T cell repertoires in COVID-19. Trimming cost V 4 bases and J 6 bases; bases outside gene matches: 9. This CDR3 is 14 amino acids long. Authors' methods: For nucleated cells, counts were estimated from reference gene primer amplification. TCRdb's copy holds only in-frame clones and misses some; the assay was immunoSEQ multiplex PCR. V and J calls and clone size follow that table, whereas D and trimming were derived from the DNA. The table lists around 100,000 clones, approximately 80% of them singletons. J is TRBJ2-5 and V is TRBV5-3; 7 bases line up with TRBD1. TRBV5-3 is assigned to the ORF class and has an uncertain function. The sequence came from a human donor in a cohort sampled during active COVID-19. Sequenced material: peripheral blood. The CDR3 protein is CARSLTTGKKTQYF. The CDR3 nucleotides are TGTGCCAGAAGCCTGACGACAGGGAAAAAGACCCAGTACTTC.